The 16 T cell receptor beta chains in this list originate from one sample, sequenced in a study of patients and donors after allogeneic stem cell transplantation. TCRdb ran MiXCR on the RT-PCR reads and lists one entry per CDR3 protein. The sample has tens of thousands of distinct CDR3 sequences; about a quarter are singletons. The sample was blood, either unsorted or a sorted T cell fraction (not recorded which). These receptors originate from a human donor who was either an allogeneic HSCT recipient or a stem cell or donor lymphocyte infusion donor (not recorded which). It is not recorded whose cells these are; they may come from a transplant donor.

This clonotype was seen ten or more times. This chain links TRBV2 with TRBJ1-1; 9 bases line up with TRBD1. The CDR3 contains 14 residues. V was pared by 8 bases and J by 1 base, with 5 bases of the junction left unmatched. From germline, CDR1 is SNHLY and CDR2 FYNNEI. Here the CDR3 DNA reads TGTGCCAGCGGAGGACAGGGGAAGAACACTGAAGCTTTCTTT. It yields the protein CASGGQGKNTEAFF.

The chain employs TRBV20-1 and TRBJ2-2, with 13 bases that match TRBD2. CDR1 DFQATT and CDR2 SNEGSKA come from the germline V gene (reference sequence). The CDR3 loop spans 13 amino acids. CDR3 in DNA: TGCAGCGTGACTAGCGGGGGGCCCGGGGAGCTGTTTTTT. Encoded protein: CSVTSGGPGELFF.

Concerning this clonotype itself: The CDR3 does not end in the conserved phenylalanine or tryptophan, so this is likely a read error. The chain is built from TRBV20-1 and TRBJ1-4; D gene ambiguous. The ends were cut back, 8 bases at V and 5 bases at J, with 21 bases in the middle. This CDR3 region has 15 residues. Germline CDR1 reads DFQATT; CDR2 reads SNEGSKA (reference sequence). CDR3 bases: TGCAGTACTGCCGACTACCGGGATCCGAATGAAAAACTGTTTTTG. As protein: CSTADYRDPNEKLFL.

The V call is TRBV12-3 or TRBV12-4, the J call TRBJ1-1; no firm D call. V was shortened by 7 bases and J by 4 bases, with 16 bases between the two germline ends. The length of the CDR3 is 14 residues. DNA for the CDR3: TGTGCCAGCAACAGCGGGGAATGGGGCACTGAAGCTTTCTTT. It codes for CASNSGEWGTEAFF.

This rearrangement joins TRBV5-6 to TRBJ1-2; a possible D gene is TRBD1 (6 bases). The CDR3 contains 15 residues. The V gene lost 2 bases and the J gene lost 4 bases, with 15 bases spanning the gap. Germline V CDR1 and CDR2: SGHDT, YYEEEE. The CDR3 loop is CASSLRDISTYGYTF. The CDR3 DNA follows: TGTGCCAGCAGCTTACGGGACATCAGCACCTATGGCTACACCTTC.

The V call is TRBV7-9, the J call TRBJ1-5; D call uncertain. Germline V gene sequence: CDR1 SEHNR, CDR2 FQNEAQ (reference sequence). This CDR3 is 13 amino acids long. V lost 1 base, J lost 8 bases, and 9 bases lay in between. CDR3 nucleotides: TGTGCCAGCAGCTTAGAGGGTGAAGAGCCCCAGCATTTT. It codes for CASSLEGEEPQHF.

This clonotype has more than one count but fewer than ten. V and J are TRBV18 and TRBJ1-2, with D perhaps TRBD1 (5 bases). V lost 5 bases to trimming and J lost 6 bases, with 22 bases between them. Germline V lookup: CDR1 KGHSH, CDR2 LQKENI. The CDR3 length is 16 residues. CDR3 DNA: TGTGCCAGCTCAGAGCCGGGGGGACGGCCGAGGGATGGCTACACCTTC. It codes for CASSEPGGRPRDGYTF.

The chain links TRBV5-1 to TRBJ1-2; 9 bases agree with TRBD1. Germline trimming cut 5 bases from V and 6 bases from J; bases unmatched to any gene: 8. Germline V gene sequence: CDR1 SGHRS, CDR2 YFSETQ. This CDR3 has 14 amino acids. The CDR3 sequence: CASRTGGAGDGYTF. Written as DNA, the CDR3 is TGCGCCAGCAGAACAGGGGGCGCGGGAGATGGCTACACCTTC.

The chain has TRBV20-1 and TRBJ1-6, with 12 nucleotides matching TRBD1. This CDR3 region has 16 residues. CDR1 DFQATT and CDR2 SNEGSKA come from the germline V gene (reference sequence). Trimming cost V 5 bases and J 8 bases; bases outside gene matches: 10. In nucleotides, the CDR3 is TGCAGTGCTCGCCCCAGGGACAGGGGGCTGGATTCACCCCTCCACTTT. Amino acid sequence: CSARPRDRGLDSPLHF.

The rearrangement joins TRBV7-9 to TRBJ1-2, with 10 nucleotides matching TRBD1. V trimming: 5 bases; J trimming: 2 bases; junction bases outside the gene matches: 2. Germline V gene lookup returns CDR1 SEHNR and CDR2 FQNEAQ (reference sequence). The CDR3 is made up of 14 amino acids. The CDR3 region is CASSTGQGNYGYTF. CDR3 in DNA: TGTGCCAGCAGCACGGGACAGGGGAACTATGGCTACACCTTC.

Only a few counts were recorded for this clonotype. The chain employs TRBV20-1 and TRBJ2-6; D remains unclear. V lost 5 bases and J 0 bases, leaving 5 bases between the germline ends. CDR3 length: 13 residues. The germline V gene encodes CDR1 DFQATT and CDR2 SNEGSKA (reference sequence). CDR3 protein: CSAPVSGANVLTF. DNA for the CDR3: TGCAGTGCTCCCGTCTCTGGGGCCAACGTCCTGACTTTC.

The rearrangement joins TRBV5-1 to TRBJ2-5; 9 bases line up with TRBD2. The V and J ends lost 4 bases and 4 bases, in that order; junction bases with no gene match: 14. CDR3 length: 17 amino acids. CDR1 is SGHRS, CDR2 YFSETQ, per germline. In DNA, the CDR3 is TGCGCCAGCAGCCCTCCGGAGGAGCGGGGGGTGGGAGAGACCCAGTACTTC. It codes for CASSPPEERGVGETQYF.

The genes are TRBV6-5 and TRBJ1-1; tentatively, D is TRBD1 (6 bases). Germline-derived CDR1 and CDR2 are MNHEY and SVGAGI. Trimming shortened V by 7 bases and J by 5 bases, and 14 bases separated the two germline ends. CDR3 size: 13 residues. CDR3 in amino acids: CASTRGGGTEAFF. The CDR3 region has the DNA TGTGCCAGCACCCGAGGGGGAGGGACTGAAGCTTTCTTT.

The rearrangement links TRBV3-1 to TRBJ2-2, with D perhaps TRBD2 (5 bases). CDR3 size: 12 residues. Trimming left V 4 bases short and J 7 bases short, with 7 bases between. Germline V gene lookup returns CDR1 LGHDT and CDR2 YNNKEL (reference sequence). The CDR3 spells CASSLTSGELFF. In nucleotides, the CDR3 is TGTGCCAGCAGCCTAACTAGCGGGGAGCTGTTTTTT.

A remark on this clonotype: A much larger clone sits a single nucleotide away, making a read error possible. The rearrangement joins TRBV7-9 to TRBJ2-7, with D hard to call. V lost 2 bases to trimming and J lost 2 bases, with 4 bases between them. Germline V gene lookup returns CDR1 SEHNR and CDR2 FQNEAQ (reference sequence). This CDR3 has 12 residues. The CDR3 DNA reads as TGTGCCAGCAGCTTAAGTACCTACGAGCAGTACTTC. Protein sequence: CASSLSTYEQYF.

This clonotype showed up just a few times. The chain links TRBV18 to TRBJ1-1; D is uncertain. The length of the CDR3 is 14 residues. With 3 bases removed from V and 3 bases from J, the gap between germline ends came to 11 bases. Per germline, CDR1 KGHSH and CDR2 LQKENI. The CDR3 sequence is CASSPRGGDTEAFF. The CDR3 DNA follows: TGTGCCAGCTCACCGAGAGGTGGGGACACTGAAGCTTTCTTT.